The TCR beta chain under discussion was sequenced for a study of cytomegalovirus exposure and HLA in healthy donors. About the research overall: An earlier analysis identified 117 million unique TCR beta sequences in 150 million to 200 million T cells.

Study-wide findings and caveats: TCR sequences were mostly rare, though some public TCRs occurred in many donors. A previous analysis found most TCR beta V segments productive roughly 87% or roughly 30% of the time.

Use of 60 Vbeta and 13 Jbeta primers characterized the PCR. As processed by the authors: Roughly 11 million shared chains were among the 80 million or so unique TCR beta chains that a later analysis counted. This table comes from immunoSEQ multiplex PCR, and its TCRdb copy is limited to in-frame clones, with some not included. D and trimming come from the DNA, and the V and J calls and clone size come from that table. The data hold 110,000 to 150,000 clones, with about 74% observed a single time. Only a few counts were recorded for this clone. Its cognate antigen is unknown. The TCR was taken from a middle-aged woman in good health and CMV-seronegative. Sequenced: PBMCs.

The CDR3 reads CATKTGTGDSNQPQHF. In DNA, the CDR3 is TGTGCCACCAAAACCGGGACGGGGGATAGCAATCAGCCCCAGCATTTT. The chain combines TRBV10-3 with TRBJ1-5, with D maybe TRBD1 (5 bases). Per germline, CDR1 ENHRY and CDR2 SYGVKD. This CDR3 has 16 residues. Trimming removed 10 bases at V and 0 bases at J, with 19 bases between.